Below, 3 T cell receptor beta chains from the same sample are listed, as sequenced in a study of T cells in Graves' hyperthyroidism and ophthalmopathy (dated by TCRdb to about 2019). The library was made by multiplex PCR. The sequencer was an Illumina HiSeq 2000. The TCR beta CDR3 regions were amplified from the RNA transcripts. For the first round of RT-PCR on the TCR CDR3, the HTBI primer set was used together with the Qiagen OneStep RT-PCR kit. TCRdb reran the public reads through fastp at Q25 and MiXCR, keeping productive beta chains. A single entry per CDR3 protein holds the most common genes and DNA from its merged rows. Present in this sample are under 350,000 distinct CDR3 sequences, about a sixth of which were seen just once. The leading ten clones occupy roughly 53% of the sample. Sequenced: blood. The receptors were gathered from a woman aged 55-69 years with Graves' ophthalmopathy.

This clonotype appeared many times. The chain combines TRBV5-5 with TRBJ1-1, with no clear D. Trimming took off 0 bases at V and 3 bases at J, with 9 bases between the two ends. Germline V gene sequence: CDR1 SGHKS, CDR2 YYEKEE (reference sequence). CDR3 length: 14 amino acids. CDR3 protein: CASSLGVSDTEAFF. The CDR3 nucleotides read TGTGCCAGCAGCTTGGGGGTGAGTGACACTGAAGCTTTCTTT. The full variable domain, completed using reference TRBV5-5 and TRBJ1-1, is DAGVTQSPTHLIKTRGQQVTLRCSPISGHKSVSWYQQVLGQGPQFIFQYYEKEERGRGNFPDRFSARQFPNYSSELNVNALLLGDSALYLCASSLGVSDTEAFFGQGTRLTVV.

This clonotype appeared many times. This chain uses TRBV5-1 with TRBJ2-3, with 11 bases aligning to TRBD2. Trimming cost V 0 bases and J 0 bases; bases outside gene matches: 21. CDR1 and CDR2 from the germline V gene are SGHRS and YFSETQ. This CDR3 has 23 amino acids. The CDR3 is CASSLGEAAGWLAGGRSTDTQYF. The CDR3 DNA reads as TGCGCCAGCAGCTTGGGAGAAGCCGCGGGATGGCTAGCGGGGGGCAGAAGCACAGATACGCAGTATTTT.

This clonotype occurred a few times. V is TRBV28 and J is TRBJ1-2, with 9 bases aligning to TRBD1. With V trimmed by 7 bases and J by 6 bases, 12 bases remained unmatched. From germline, CDR1 is MDHEN and CDR2 SYDVKM. This CDR3 is 15 amino acids long. The CDR3 nucleotides are TGTGCCAGCACGCCAGGGACAGGGTTCCGGAATGGCTACACCTTC. Residues: CASTPGTGFRNGYTF.